Following are 8 T cell receptor beta chains from one sample sequenced in a study of T cells in Graves' hyperthyroidism and ophthalmopathy. Researchers amplified the TCR beta CDR3 regions from RNA transcripts. TCR CDR3 regions were first amplified by RT-PCR with HTBI primers. TCRdb reprocessed the multiplex PCR reads with MiXCR, giving one entry per CDR3 protein. This table holds 730,000 or so distinct CDR3 sequences, around 20% found once. The sample taken for sequencing was blood. Receptors originate from a woman between 50 and 59 years old with Graves' hyperthyroidism that later progressed to Graves' ophthalmopathy.

In this sample, this clonotype turned up many times. The CDR3, as DNA: TGTGCCAGCAGACCCGGGACGCAAGAGACCCAGTACTTC. Translation gives CASRPGTQETQYF. The J gene is TRBJ2-5, the V gene TRBV6-1, with D perhaps matching TRBD1 or TRBD2 (5 bases each). Trimming took 6 bases from V and 2 from J, leaving 10 bases between them. The CDR3 totals 13 residues. The germline V gene encodes CDR1 MNHNS and CDR2 SASEGT.

The rearrangement links TRBV2 to TRBJ2-5; 8 bases map to TRBD1. Germline V lookup: CDR1 SNHLY, CDR2 FYNNEI. J gave up 5 bases and V 5 bases, and 10 bases lay outside the gene matches. The CDR3 runs to 15 residues. CDR3 sequence (DNA): TGTGCCAGCAGTCAAGGACAGGGATCGATCGAGACCCAGTACTTC. Protein product: CASSQGQGSIETQYF.

This clonotype was counted only a few times. The chain has TRBV6-2 or TRBV6-3 and TRBJ1-1, with 7 bases lining up with TRBD1. The CDR3 runs to 14 residues. After removal of 6 bases from V and 3 bases from J, the junction contained 7 bases not matched to a gene. Germline loops: CDR1 MNHEY, CDR2 SVGEGT. CDR3 DNA sequence: TGTGCCAGCAGGGGACAGTTCGAGTACACTGAAGCTTTCTTT. Amino acid sequence: CASRGQFEYTEAFF.

The gene calls are TRBV3-1 and TRBJ1-3; TRBD1 might be the D (5 bases). Germline assignment: CDR1 LGHDT and CDR2 YNNKEL (reference sequence). The CDR3 is 13 amino acids. The V end was cut by 4 bases, the J end by 4 bases, with 8 bases between. Here the CDR3 DNA reads TGTGCCAGCAGCCGGAGACAGGGAAACACCATATATTTT. This encodes CASSRRQGNTIYF.

This clonotype appeared many times. This chain links TRBV20-1 with TRBJ1-4, with D perhaps matching TRBD1 (6 bases). Germline V lookup: CDR1 DFQATT, CDR2 SNEGSKA (reference sequence). The germline V and J ends were trimmed by 3 bases and 6 bases, with 11 bases remaining between them. The CDR3 has 13 residues. The chain's CDR3 is CSASEPGDEKLFF. The CDR3 DNA reads as TGCAGTGCTAGCGAGCCAGGGGATGAAAAACTGTTTTTT.

This clonotype was seen many times. This sequence joins TRBV11-2 and TRBJ1-1, with D uncertain. Trimming removed 5 bases from V and 0 bases from J, with 7 bases in between. The germline gives CDR1 SGHAT, CDR2 FQNNGV. This CDR3 is 13 amino acids long. The CDR3 coding sequence is TGTGCCAGCAGCCCATTTATGAACACTGAAGCTTTCTTT. The encoded protein is CASSPFMNTEAFF.

The sample holds a few counts of this clonotype. An end of the junction does not agree with germline; a read error may underlie this. V and J are TRBV9 and TRBJ2-7; 8 bases are shared with TRBD1. CDR1 SGDLS and CDR2 YYNGEE come from the germline V gene. CDR3 length: 15 residues. CDR3 in amino acids: CAGSMQGAASYEQYF. CDR3 coding DNA: TGTGCCGGCAGCATGCAGGGGGCCGCGTCCTACGAGCAGTACTTC.

J is TRBJ1-2 and V is TRBV6-1; perhaps TRBD1 as D (6 bases). V lost 5 bases and J 2 bases, leaving 15 bases between the germline ends. Germline CDR1 and CDR2: MNHNS and SASEGT. The CDR3 covers 15 residues. CDR3 residues: CASSPPRGRNYGYTF. Here the CDR3 DNA reads TGTGCCAGCAGTCCCCCCCGGGGGCGCAACTATGGCTACACCTTC.